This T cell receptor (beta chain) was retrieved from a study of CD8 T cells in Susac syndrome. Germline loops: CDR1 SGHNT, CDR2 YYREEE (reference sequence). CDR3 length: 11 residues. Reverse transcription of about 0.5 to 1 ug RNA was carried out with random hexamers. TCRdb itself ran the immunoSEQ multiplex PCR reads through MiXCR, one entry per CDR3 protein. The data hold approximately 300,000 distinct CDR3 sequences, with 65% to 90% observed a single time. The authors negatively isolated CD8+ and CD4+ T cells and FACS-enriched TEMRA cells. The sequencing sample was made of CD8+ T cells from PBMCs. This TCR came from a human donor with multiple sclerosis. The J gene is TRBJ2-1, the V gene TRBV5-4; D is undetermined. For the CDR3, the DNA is TGTTTTTACTCCTCCTACAATGAGCAGTTCTTC. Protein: CFYSSYNEQFF.